The 12 T cell receptor beta chains below all came from one sample that was sequenced in a study of cytomegalovirus exposure and HLA in healthy donors. With 60 Vbeta and 13 Jbeta primers, the PCR was carried out. TCRdb keeps only in-frame clones here, not all; method: immunoSEQ multiplex PCR. The sample has about 130,000 clones, more than 8% seen once. The source material was PBMCs. The receptors stem from a man between 45 and 60 years old in good health and CMV-seronegative.

This clone was counted between two and nine times. This chain joins TRBV11-2 and TRBJ2-5; 11 bases align to TRBD2. This CDR3 has 16 residues. CDR1 and CDR2 from the germline V gene are SGHAT and FQNNGV. V trimming: 5 bases; J trimming: 2 bases; junction bases outside the gene matches: 7. CDR3 nucleotides: TGTGCCAGCAGCCGGGGGGCTAGCGGGGGGCAAGAGACCCAGTACTTC. It encodes CASSRGASGGQETQYF.

The chain uses TRBV6-5 and TRBJ1-2; TRBD1 matches 7 bases. Germline values: CDR1 MNHEY, CDR2 SVGAGI. V dropped 4 bases and J dropped 5; count of bases not matched to a gene: 10. The CDR3 length is 15 residues. DNA of the CDR3: TGTGCCAGCAGTTTCGACAGGGCGGGGGGATATGGCTACACCTTC. Translated, it gives CASSFDRAGGYGYTF.

The sample holds many counts of this clone. V and J are TRBV5-1 and TRBJ1-3, with TRBD1 as a possible D gene (5 bases). The germline V gene encodes CDR1 SGHRS and CDR2 YFSETQ. V was clipped by 2 bases and J by 0 bases, with 9 bases between them. The CDR3 sequence is 15 residues long. The CDR3 region has the DNA TGCGCCAGCAGCTTAGGAGGGGTCTCTGGAAACACCATATATTTT. Residues: CASSLGGVSGNTIYF.

This sequence joins TRBV6-1 and TRBJ1-4, with D possibly being TRBD1 (6 bases). The CDR3 contains 14 residues. Germline assignment: CDR1 MNHNS and CDR2 SASEGT. V was pared by 1 base and J by 4 bases, with 7 bases between. CDR3 nucleotides: TGTGCCAGCAGTGAAGACAGGGTTAATGAAAAACTGTTTTTT. Residues: CASSEDRVNEKLFF.

The chain couples TRBV19 to TRBJ2-3, with D possibly matching TRBD2 (5 bases). Per germline, CDR1 LNHDA and CDR2 SQIVND (reference sequence). Between the trimmed V and J ends, which lost 4 bases and 5 bases, there was a span of 13 bases. This CDR3 has 14 amino acids. The chain's CDR3 is CASSTGPAEDTQYF. The DNA for the CDR3 is TGTGCCAGTAGTACGGGCCCAGCGGAAGATACGCAGTATTTT. The full variable domain, rest sourced from reference TRBV19 and TRBJ2-3, is DGGITQSPKYLFRKEGQNVTLSCEQNLNHDAMYWYRQDPGQGLRLIYYSQIVNDFQKGDIAEGYSVSREKKESFPLTVTSAQKNPTAFYLCASSTGPAEDTQYFGPGTRLTVL.

The chain employs TRBV27 and TRBJ2-3; the D gene is possibly TRBD1 (6 bases). The CDR3 covers 14 residues. CDR1 and CDR2 from the germline V gene are MNHEY and SMNVEV (reference sequence). The V gene lost 7 bases and the J gene lost 4 bases, with 15 bases spanning the gap. CDR3 nucleotides: TGTGCCAGCACCCCATGGGGGCTAGCAGATACGCAGTATTTT. Translation gives CASTPWGLADTQYF.

This clone appeared a few times. V and J are TRBV5-1 and TRBJ2-5; tentatively, D is TRBD2 (5 bases). V was clipped by 1 base and J by 2 bases, with 9 bases between them. Germline lookup yields CDR1 SGHRS and CDR2 YFSETQ. The CDR3 covers 14 residues. The CDR3 nucleotides read TGCGCCAGCAGCTTGACTAGTGTTCAAGAGACCCAGTACTTC. Residues: CASSLTSVQETQYF.

This chain links TRBV30 with TRBJ1-2, with a possible D match to TRBD1 (6 bases). Germline V gives CDR1 GTSNPN, CDR2 SVGIG (reference sequence). This CDR3 is built from 13 residues. V was shortened by 5 bases and J by 5 bases, with 15 bases between the two germline ends. The CDR3 here is CAWVTGRGYGYTF. CDR3 sequence (DNA): TGTGCCTGGGTGACAGGTCGTGGGTATGGCTACACCTTC.

This chain joins TRBV7-9 and TRBJ1-1; 7 bases match TRBD1. Unmatched junction bases numbered 7, after V lost 5 bases and J lost 1 base. The CDR3 sequence is 15 residues long. The germline CDR1 and CDR2 sequences are SEHNR and FQNEAQ (reference sequence). CDR3 coding DNA: TGTGCCAGCAGCCTTACAGGGGTCGGGAACACTGAAGCTTTCTTT. Its translation is CASSLTGVGNTEAFF.

The chain is built from TRBV7-9 and TRBJ2-1, with 7 bases matching TRBD1. V dropped 5 bases and J dropped 8; count of bases not matched to a gene: 15. The CDR3 contains 16 residues. Germline V gives CDR1 SEHNR, CDR2 FQNEAQ (reference sequence). In nucleotides, the CDR3 is TGTGCCAGCAGCCATATAGGAACAGGGGTCCGGGATGAGCAGTTCTTC. It encodes CASSHIGTGVRDEQFF.

This clone appeared a single time. The chain is built from TRBV5-1 and TRBJ2-7, with D possibly being TRBD1 (6 bases). The V and J ends lost 2 bases and 5 bases respectively, with 20 bases between them. Germline V lookup: CDR1 SGHRS, CDR2 YFSETQ. This CDR3 comprises 16 residues. The CDR3 reads CASSLLPGQDVNEQYF. Written as DNA, the CDR3 is TGCGCCAGCAGCTTATTACCGGGACAAGACGTAAACGAGCAGTACTTC.

A few counts support this clone. The chain links TRBV19 to TRBJ1-5; D remains unclear. V lost 1 base and J 6 bases, leaving 7 bases between the germline ends. Germline CDR1 is LNHDA and CDR2 is SQIVND (reference sequence). This CDR3 is built from 13 residues. The CDR3 sequence: CASSIAVSQPQHF. CDR3 sequence (DNA): TGTGCCAGTAGTATAGCCGTCAGTCAGCCCCAGCATTTT.